A selection of T cell receptor beta chains follows, all from one sample in a study of blood T cells in healthy people across ages. MiXCR was run by TCRdb on the 5' RACE reads, yielding one entry per CDR3 protein. Counted here are 1.5 million to 2 million distinct CDR3 sequences, 28% occurring once; the ten biggest clones make up 7.7%. The sample consisted of blood. The receptors come from a woman in her twenties or thirties in good health. The CDR3 runs from the conserved cysteine through the conserved F or W. A D gene is named only where the DNA matches it firmly. Size values are once, few and many counts, or a class for expanded clones, and some rows have none.

CASRGTGMLDSCEQYF,TGTGCCAGCAGAGGGACAGGGATGTTGGACTCCTGCGAGCAGTACTTC,TRBJ2-7,TRBD1,few,TRBV25-1
CSASNSASSYEQYF,TGCAGTGCTAGTAATAGCGCGAGCTCCTACGAGCAGTACTTC,TRBJ2-7,-,few,TRBV20-1
CASSQDRSGEAFF,TGTGCCAGCAGCCAAGATAGGTCGGGGGAAGCTTTCTTT,TRBJ1-1,-,-,TRBV3-1
CSAAETGDDEQYF,TGCAGCGCCGCCGAGACAGGGGACGACGAGCAGTACTTC,TRBJ2-7,TRBD1,-,TRBV29-1
CASTFRGGGANYNEQFF,TGTGCCAGCACCTTTCGGGGAGGGGGTGCTAACTACAATGAGCAGTTCTTC,TRBJ2-1,-,-,TRBV11-2
CASSRGQGLAKNIQYF,TGTGCCAGCAGTCGCGGGCAGGGACTAGCCAAAAACATTCAGTACTTC,TRBJ2-4,-,few,TRBV11-2
CASSQGGGGERPYNEQFF,TGCGCCAGCAGCCAAGGAGGGGGGGGAGAGAGACCCTACAATGAGCAGTTCTTC,TRBJ2-1,-,many,TRBV4-1
CASSEGVPGTEAFF,TGTGCCAGCAGTGAAGGGGTCCCGGGCACTGAAGCTTTCTTT,TRBJ1-1,-,-,TRBV6-1
CASENRDLRAEQFF,TGTGCCAGCGAAAACCGGGACTTGCGGGCTGAGCAGTTCTTC,TRBJ2-1,-,few,TRBV6-1
CAGSLTSSGGMGANEQFF,TGTGCCGGCAGCCTCACCTCTAGCGGGGGTATGGGGGCCAATGAGCAGTTCTTC,TRBJ2-1,TRBD2,-,TRBV11-2
CASRGSFGRLVYNEQFF,TGTGCCAGCAGGGGCTCGTTTGGCAGGTTGGTTTACAATGAGCAGTTCTTC,TRBJ2-1,-,many,TRBV5-5
CASSLALRGSRGRGQFF,TGTGCCAGCAGCTTAGCCCTAAGGGGGTCGAGGGGGCGGGGGCAGTTCTTC,TRBJ2-1,-,-,TRBV7-2
CASSPGQGWVYGYTF,TGTGCCAGCAGTCCCGGACAGGGCTGGGTCTATGGCTACACCTTC,TRBJ1-2,TRBD1,-,TRBV2
CASSQAGAANYGYTF,TGCGCCAGCAGCCAAGCCGGGGCAGCCAACTATGGCTACACCTTC,TRBJ1-2,-,few,TRBV4-1
CASRDSSDTQYF,TGTGCCAGCAGAGACAGTTCCGATACGCAGTATTTT,TRBJ2-3,-,few,TRBV28
CASSLGGQGGYEQYF,TGTGCCAGCAGTTTAGGTGGGCAGGGCGGCTACGAGCAGTACTTC,TRBJ2-7,-,many,TRBV28
CASSLREIKAGELFF,TGCGCCAGCAGCTTGAGGGAAATAAAGGCCGGGGAGCTGTTTTTT,TRBJ2-2,-,few,TRBV5-1
CVSSPFRDRVTEQYF,TGTGTCAGCAGCCCATTCCGGGACAGGGTTACCGAGCAGTACTTC,TRBJ2-7,TRBD1,-,TRBV5-5
CASRSGSSYNEQFF,TGTGCCAGCCGGAGCGGGAGCTCCTACAATGAGCAGTTCTTC,TRBJ2-1,TRBD2,many,TRBV6-2/TRBV6-3
CANSSQGRANYGYTF,TGCGCCAACAGCAGTCAGGGGAGAGCTAACTATGGCTACACCTTC,TRBJ1-2,-,-,TRBV5-1
CASKPGGNYGYTF,TGTGCCAGCAAGCCAGGGGGAAACTATGGCTACACCTTC,TRBJ1-2,TRBD1,many,TRBV28
CASSFATRGRYNEQFF,TGTGCCAGCAGTTTCGCCACTAGGGGGCGGTACAATGAGCAGTTCTTC,TRBJ2-1,TRBD1,-,TRBV28
CASGRDAPSYNEQFF,TGTGCCAGCGGGAGGGACGCCCCCTCCTACAATGAGCAGTTCTTC,TRBJ2-1,TRBD2,many,TRBV6-1
CAISESAGGLDTEAFF,TGTGCCATCAGTGAGTCGGCAGGGGGTCTTGACACTGAAGCTTTCTTT,TRBJ1-1,TRBD1,-,TRBV10-3
CASSRTGGAGQETQYF,TGCGCCAGCAGCCGAACAGGGGGCGCGGGGCAAGAGACCCAGTACTTC,TRBJ2-5,TRBD1,few,TRBV4-1
CASSPTGTGSENGYTF,TGCGCCAGCAGCCCAACCGGGACAGGGAGTGAGAATGGCTACACCTTC,TRBJ1-2,TRBD1,many,TRBV4-1
CASSLFLGSEQYF,TGTGCCAGCAGCTTGTTCCTAGGGAGCGAGCAGTACTTC,TRBJ2-7,-,-,TRBV5-6
CASSRGQGYQPQHF,TGTGCCAGTAGTAGGGGACAGGGATACCAGCCCCAGCATTTT,TRBJ1-5,TRBD1,-,TRBV19
CASSSFPRTGDLEAFF,TGTGCCAGCAGTTCTTTCCCCAGGACAGGGGATCTTGAAGCTTTCTTT,TRBJ1-1,TRBD1,-,TRBV6-2/TRBV6-3
CSARVTGSYNEQFF,TGCAGTGCTAGAGTCACTGGCTCCTACAATGAGCAGTTCTTC,TRBJ2-1,-,few,TRBV20-1
CASSVGTGNPNTGELFF,TGTGCCAGCAGCGTAGGGACAGGGAACCCTAACACCGGGGAGCTGTTTTTT,TRBJ2-2,TRBD1,-,TRBV7-2
CASSLSSGAGNTIYF,TGTGCCAGCAGCTTAAGTTCAGGGGCTGGAAACACCATATATTTT,TRBJ1-3,-,-,TRBV7-2
CASSLTGSGDNNEQFF,TGTGCCAGCAGCTTAACGGGTAGCGGGGACAACAATGAGCAGTTCTTC,TRBJ2-1,TRBD2,many,TRBV7-3
CASSLNAGRTQYF,TGTGCCAGCAGCTTGAACGCAGGGCGGACCCAGTACTTC,TRBJ2-5,-,many,TRBV7-2
CASSHVGPQETQYF,TGCGCCAGCAGCCACGTCGGGCCCCAAGAGACCCAGTACTTC,TRBJ2-5,-,many,TRBV4-1
CSAPPSGRQETQYF,TGCAGTGCACCGCCTAGCGGGAGGCAAGAGACCCAGTACTTC,TRBJ2-5,TRBD2,many,TRBV20-1
CASSLAPGGRMVGEQYF,TGTGCCAGCAGCTTAGCCCCCGGCGGGAGGATGGTTGGCGAGCAGTACTTC,TRBJ2-7,TRBD2,-,TRBV11-2
CASSSGTTINEQFF,TGCGCCAGCAGCTCGGGGACTACCATCAATGAGCAGTTCTTC,TRBJ2-1,TRBD2,many,TRBV5-1
CASSLELLGTDTQYF,TGTGCCAGCAGTTTGGAGCTCCTCGGCACAGATACGCAGTATTTT,TRBJ2-3,-,-,TRBV12-3/TRBV12-4
CSGGAGGQYEQYF,TGCAGCGGAGGAGCGGGGGGTCAATACGAGCAGTACTTC,TRBJ2-7,TRBD2,few,TRBV29-1